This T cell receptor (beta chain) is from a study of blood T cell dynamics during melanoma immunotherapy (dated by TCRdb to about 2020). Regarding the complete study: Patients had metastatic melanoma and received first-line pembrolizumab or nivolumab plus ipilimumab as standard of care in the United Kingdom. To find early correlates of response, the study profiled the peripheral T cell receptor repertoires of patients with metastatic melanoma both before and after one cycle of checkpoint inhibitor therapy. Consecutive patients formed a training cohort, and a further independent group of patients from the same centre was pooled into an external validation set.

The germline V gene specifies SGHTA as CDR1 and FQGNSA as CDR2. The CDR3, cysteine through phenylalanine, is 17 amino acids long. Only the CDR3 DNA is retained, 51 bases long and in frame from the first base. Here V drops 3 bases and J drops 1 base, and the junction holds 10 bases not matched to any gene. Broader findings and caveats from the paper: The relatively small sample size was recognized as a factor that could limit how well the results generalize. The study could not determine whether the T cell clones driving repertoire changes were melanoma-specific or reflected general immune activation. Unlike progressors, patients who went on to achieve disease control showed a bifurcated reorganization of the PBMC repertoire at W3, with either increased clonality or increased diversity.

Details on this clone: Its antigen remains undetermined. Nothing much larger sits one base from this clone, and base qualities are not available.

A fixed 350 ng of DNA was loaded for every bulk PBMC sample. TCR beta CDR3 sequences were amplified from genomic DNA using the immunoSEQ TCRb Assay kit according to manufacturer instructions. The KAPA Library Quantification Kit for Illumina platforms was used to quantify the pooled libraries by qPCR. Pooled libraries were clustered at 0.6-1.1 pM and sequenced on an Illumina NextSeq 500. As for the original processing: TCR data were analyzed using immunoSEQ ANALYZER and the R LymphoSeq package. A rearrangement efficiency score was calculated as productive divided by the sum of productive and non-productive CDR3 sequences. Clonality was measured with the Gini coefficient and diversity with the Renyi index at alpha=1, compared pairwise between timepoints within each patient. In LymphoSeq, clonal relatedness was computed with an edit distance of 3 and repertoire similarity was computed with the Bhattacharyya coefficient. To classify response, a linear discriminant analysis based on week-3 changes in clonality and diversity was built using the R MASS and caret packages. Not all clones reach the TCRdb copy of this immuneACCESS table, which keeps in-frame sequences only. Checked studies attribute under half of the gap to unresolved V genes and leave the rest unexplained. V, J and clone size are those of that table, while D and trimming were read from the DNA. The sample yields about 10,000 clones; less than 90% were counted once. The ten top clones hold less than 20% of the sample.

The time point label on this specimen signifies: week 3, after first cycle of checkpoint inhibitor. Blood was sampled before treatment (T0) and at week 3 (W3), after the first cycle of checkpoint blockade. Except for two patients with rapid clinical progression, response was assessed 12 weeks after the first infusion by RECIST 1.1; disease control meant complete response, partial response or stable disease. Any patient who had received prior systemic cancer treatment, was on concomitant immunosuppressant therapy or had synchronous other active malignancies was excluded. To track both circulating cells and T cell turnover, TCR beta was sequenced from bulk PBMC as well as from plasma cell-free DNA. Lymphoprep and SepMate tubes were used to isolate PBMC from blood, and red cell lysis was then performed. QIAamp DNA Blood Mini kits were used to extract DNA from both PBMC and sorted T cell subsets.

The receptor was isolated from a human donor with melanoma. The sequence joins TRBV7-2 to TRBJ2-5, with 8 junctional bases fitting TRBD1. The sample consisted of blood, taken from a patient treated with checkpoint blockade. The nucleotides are TGTGCCAGCAGCTTCAACCCAGGACAGGGACCCCAAGAGACCCAGTACTTC. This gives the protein CASSFNPGQGPQETQYF.